This TCR beta chain was identified in a study of blood T cells in healthy people across ages. Study-wide results and limits: In older individuals, TCR beta diversity per million T cells was lower, falling roughly linearly with age.

The CDR3 extends over 12 amino acids. The ends were cut back, 2 bases at V and 7 bases at J, with 9 bases in the middle. Germline V gene data show CDR1 as MNHEY and CDR2 as SMNVEV (reference sequence). This clonotype was found many times. Its antigen is not known. Healthy Caucasian individuals from Russia aged about 6 to 100 served as donors. A second 7 to 11 cycle PCR used barcoded and J-beta primers. TCRdb reprocessed the 5' RACE reads with MiXCR, giving one entry per CDR3 protein. The sample carries approximately 670,000 distinct CDR3 sequences, roughly 41% recorded once. The sample taken for sequencing was blood. This receptor was taken from a man aged 80 or over in good health. The V and J genes are TRBV27 and TRBJ2-7; D might be TRBD2 (6 bases). CDR3: CASSLNAGEQYF. The CDR3 DNA reads as TGTGCCAGCAGTTTAAACGCGGGGGAGCAGTACTTC.